The text below deals with one TCR beta chain. These data come from a study of glioma-infiltrating T cells after dendritic cell vaccination. Trimming took 3 bases from V and 1 from J, leaving 7 bases between them. CDR3 length: 14 residues. The germline V gene encodes CDR1 LNHDA and CDR2 SQIVND (reference sequence). Primers: 60 V beta forward and 13 J beta reverse. Only in-frame clones appear in the TCRdb table, and some are missing; sequencing was by immunoSEQ multiplex PCR. The repertoire holds roughly 60,000 clones, around nine tenths seen once, with 11% in the top ten. Sample time point: after dendritic cell vaccination, including at tumor progression/relapse. Blood PBMC samples: pre-vaccination, two weeks post third vaccination, and at tumor progression.

V usage is TRBV19 and J usage is TRBJ1-5; D ambiguous. Here the sequenced sample was blood, taken after dendritic cell vaccination. The sequence derives from a human donor with glioblastoma. The DNA of the CDR3 is TGTGCCAGTAGTATCACGGGGAGCAATCAGCCCCAGCATTTT. Translating gives CASSITGSNQPQHF.